This T cell receptor (beta chain) was recorded in a study of T-cell memory formation after mild COVID-19. Study outcomes and limitations: Those CD4+ clones that contracted were mainly in CM and EM (CD8+ ones in EMRA).

TCRdb re-called the 5' RACE reads with MiXCR, one entry per CDR3 protein. The sample contains under 300,000 distinct CDR3 sequences, roughly 16% of which appear only once. As concerns this clonotype: Its antigen is currently unknown.

V lost 2 bases and J lost 6; bases outside the gene matches: 1. Germline values: CDR1 MNHEY, CDR2 SVGAGI. The CDR3 runs 13 residues. The V gene is TRBV6-5, the J gene TRBJ1-2, with 9 bases matching TRBD1. This TCR came from a man in his late teens or twenties who had mild COVID-19 (a few samples of this study predate the infection). Cell type and time point are not known. The sequenced sample was PBMCs or a T cell subset sorted from them (not recorded which). DNA of the CDR3: TGTGCCAGCAGTTACGGACAGGGGAATGGCTACACCTTC. Encoded protein: CASSYGQGNGYTF.